This record covers a single TCR beta chain. Looked up from germline, CDR1 is MNHEY and CDR2 is SVGAGI. This CDR3 is built from 14 residues. V was shortened by 6 bases and J by 7 bases, with 19 bases between the two germline ends. This record comes from a study of blood T cell repertoires in COVID-19. Overall study: Some COVID-19 samples were acute and others convalescent; all came from the United States, Italy and Spain. T cells, B-cell-depleted T cells, or PBMCs supplied cDNA or gDNA.

Original data processing: For nucleated cells, counts were estimated from reference gene primer amplification. Profiling relied on immunoSEQ multiplex PCR, and the TCRdb table lists in-frame clones only, not all of them. V and J calls and clone size follow that table, whereas D and trimming were derived from the DNA. The data show under 200,000 clones, 83% seen once. This receptor was identified in a human donor in a cohort sampled during active COVID-19. What was sequenced was peripheral blood. V is TRBV6-5 and J is TRBJ2-7; a possible D gene is TRBD1 (6 bases). The chain's CDR3 is CASRRDISSGEQYF. The CDR3 DNA sequence: TGTGCCAGCAGAAGGGACATAAGCTCAGGGGAGCAGTACTTC.